One and the same sample provided the 14 T cell receptor beta chains below, sequenced in a study of blood T cell repertoires in COVID-19. TCRdb's copy holds only in-frame clones and misses some; the assay was immunoSEQ multiplex PCR. The table shows some 370,000 clones, with less than 90% occurring only once. What was sequenced was PBMCs or T cells enriched from blood (not recorded which). These receptors all come from a woman in her 50s who had recovered from COVID-19.

The chain couples TRBV27 to TRBJ1-2; 7 positions match TRBD1. The CDR3 contains 14 residues. V trimming: 5 bases; J trimming: 2 bases; junction bases outside the gene matches: 5. CDR1 and CDR2 from the germline V gene are MNHEY and SMNVEV (reference sequence). The CDR3 DNA sequence: TGTGCCAGCAGTGGTTTGGGACAGAACTATGGCTACACCTTC. Translation gives CASSGLGQNYGYTF.

The chain employs TRBV19 and TRBJ2-2; possible D gene TRBD2, 5 bases. The CDR3 is 15 residues long. Germline loops: CDR1 LNHDA, CDR2 SQIVND (reference sequence). Trimming cost V 5 bases and J 3 bases, with 13 bases left between them. In DNA form, the CDR3 reads TGTGCCAGTAGTTCCGCTGGACTTCACACCGGGGAGCTGTTTTTT. Translated: CASSSAGLHTGELFF.

This clone was seen a handful of times. The chain has TRBV7-9 and TRBJ2-5, with D possibly being TRBD1 (7 bases). Germline CDR1 and CDR2: SEHNR and FQNEAQ (reference sequence). The CDR3 length is 14 residues. Trimming removed 4 bases at V and 4 bases at J, with 13 bases between. CDR3 loop: CASSWAGGGETQYF. The CDR3 DNA sequence: TGTGCCAGCAGCTGGGCAGGGGGAGGAGAGACCCAGTACTTC.

The chain combines TRBV19 with TRBJ2-3; 7 bases line up with TRBD1. With V trimmed by 6 bases and J by 4 bases, 10 bases remained unmatched. From germline, CDR1 is LNHDA and CDR2 SQIVND (reference sequence). This CDR3 contains 15 residues. As DNA, the CDR3 is TGTGCCAGTAGATCCAGACAGGGAGCTTCAGATACGCAGTATTTT. Translation gives CASRSRQGASDTQYF.

V usage is TRBV2 and J usage is TRBJ2-3; 8 nucleotides match TRBD2. The CDR3 is 17 amino acids. Germline loops: CDR1 SNHLY, CDR2 FYNNEI. V shed 7 bases, J shed 2 bases, and the junction held 14 bases outside the gene matches. CDR3 loop: CASTPPIGGGSTDTQYF. The CDR3 DNA is TGTGCCAGCACCCCGCCAATCGGGGGGGGTTCCACAGATACGCAGTATTTT.

The chain is built from TRBV20-1 and TRBJ2-1; 7 positions match TRBD2. Germline assignment: CDR1 DFQATT and CDR2 SNEGSKA (reference sequence). The CDR3 loop spans 15 amino acids. After removal of 3 bases from V and 4 bases from J, the junction contained 9 bases not matched to a gene. The CDR3 region is CSASGAGAGYNEQFF. The CDR3 nucleotides are TGCAGTGCTAGTGGGGCGGGAGCAGGGTACAATGAGCAGTTCTTC.

The J gene is TRBJ1-6, the V gene TRBV4-2, with a possible D match to TRBD1 (5 bases). Trimming cost V 0 bases and J 9 bases, with 12 bases left between them. Germline-derived CDR1 and CDR2 are LGHNA and YNFKEQ. The CDR3 sequence is 15 residues long. In nucleotides, the CDR3 is TGTGCCAGCAGCCAAGAGAGTACGGGGGGTTCACCCCTCCACTTT. It encodes CASSQESTGGSPLHF.

The V call is TRBV5-5, the J call TRBJ2-7; no clear D gene. The germline gives CDR1 SGHKS, CDR2 YYEKEE (reference sequence). This CDR3 comprises 15 residues. V was trimmed by 1 base and J by 2 bases, leaving 13 bases between them. The CDR3, as DNA: TGTGCCAGCAGCTTGACTGGGCAAGTGACCTACGAGCAGTACTTC. Protein: CASSLTGQVTYEQYF.

V is TRBV7-8 and J is TRBJ1-2; D may be TRBD1 (5 bases). The CDR3 totals 15 residues. CDR1 SGHVS and CDR2 FQNEAQ come from the germline V gene. V lost 0 bases, J lost 6 bases, and 14 bases lay in between. CDR3 region: CASSLAYGGGDGYTF. CDR3 coding DNA: TGTGCCAGCAGCTTAGCGTACGGGGGAGGGGATGGCTACACCTTC.

The V gene is TRBV6-6, the J gene TRBJ1-6; 7 bases agree with TRBD1. The CDR3 contains 15 residues. CDR1 and CDR2 (germline): MNHNY, SVGAGI (reference sequence). The trim removed 5 bases at V and 7 bases at J, leaving 8 bases unmatched. The CDR3 sequence is CASSLYQGDNSPLHF. DNA for the CDR3: TGTGCCAGCAGTCTATATCAGGGGGACAATTCACCCCTCCACTTT.

V and J are TRBV6-6 and TRBJ1-1; D unclear. CDR1 MNHNY and CDR2 SVGAGI come from the germline V gene (reference sequence). The CDR3 consists of 14 residues. V was trimmed by 2 bases and J by 4 bases, leaving 11 bases between them. For the CDR3, the DNA is TGTGCCAGCAGTTACCCCCGTCTCGGCACTGAAGCTTTCTTT. The encoded protein is CASSYPRLGTEAFF.

This chain links TRBV7-9 with TRBJ2-1, with a possible D match to TRBD2 (6 bases). Germline-derived CDR1 and CDR2 are SEHNR and FQNEAQ (reference sequence). V was shortened by 5 bases and J by 0 bases, with 11 bases between the two germline ends. The CDR3 is made up of 15 amino acids. CDR3 loop: CASSRGGISYNEQFF. For the CDR3, the DNA is TGTGCCAGCAGCAGAGGAGGGATCTCCTACAATGAGCAGTTCTTC.

This chain joins TRBV30 and TRBJ1-2; D is unresolved. The CDR3 has 13 amino acids. Germline V gene sequence: CDR1 GTSNPN, CDR2 SVGIG (reference sequence). V was cut by 4 bases and J by 3 bases, with 12 bases left in between. Here the CDR3 reads CAWTAGLHYGYTF. For the CDR3, the DNA is TGTGCCTGGACGGCAGGCTTACACTATGGCTACACCTTC.

This sequence joins TRBV7-2 and TRBJ2-7; TRBD2 agrees at 9 bases. Germline CDR1 reads SGHTA; CDR2 reads FQGNSA. The junction had 11 bases not matched to a gene; V was cut back by 5 bases and J by 6 bases. The CDR3 extends over 15 amino acids. For the CDR3, the DNA is TGTGCCAGCAGCATCGTAGCGGGAGAACGGGTCGAGCAGTACTTC. Amino acids: CASSIVAGERVEQYF.